This TCR beta chain is from a study of OX40 agonist ivuxolimab in advanced cancers. For the wider study: The costimulatory receptor OX40 (CD134) was targeted by ivuxolimab, a fully human IgG2 agonistic monoclonal antibody. A male proportion of almost 85% and a mean age of approximately 62 years, ranging from 23 to 79, were recorded for the dose-escalation cohort. Partial responses occurred in three dose-escalation patients: two with cutaneous melanoma and one with hepatocellular carcinoma. Of the roughly 52 dose-escalation patients, hepatocellular carcinoma was present in some 19, melanoma in roughly 15, renal cell carcinoma in 9 and head and neck cancer in 9. Prior anti-PD-1, anti-PD-L1 or anti-CTLA-4 therapy was permitted, and checkpoint inhibitors had been received by under 50% of dose-escalation patients. The point of sequencing TCRbeta in the periphery was to test whether ivuxolimab changed TCR sequence diversity and drove clonal T-cell expansion. Intravenous ivuxolimab was administered to patients every 2 weeks at six dose levels: 0.01, 0.1, 0.3, 1.5, 3 and 10 mg/kg. The paper describes the monotherapy dose-escalation part (N of about 47 patients) of the phase I trial of ivuxolimab.

Summary of the overall study and its limitations: Low levels of normalized T-cell clonal expansion were also seen in some patients who did not respond. At doses of 0.1 to 3.0 mg/kg, clonal expansion of both CD4+ and CD8+ T cells in blood was seen between baseline and week 6. In the 0.1-3.0 mg/kg groups, partial responders were among the patients with the lowest normalized peripheral clonal expansion, particularly in CD8+ T cells. After ivuxolimab, more expanded clones were found on average in CD8+ T cells than in CD4+ T cells. The antigen specificity of the clonally expanded peripheral T cells was not determined.

Patients with autoimmune disease history or receiving systemic immunosuppression were excluded from the trial. Peripheral blood for TCR sequencing was collected from all dose cohorts at baseline, on cycle 4 day 1, and on cycle 7 day 1. Samples were obtained from an open-label, multicenter, first-in-human phase I dose-escalation trial of ivuxolimab. Adults with locally advanced or metastatic melanoma, renal cell, hepatocellular, or head and neck squamous cell carcinoma were enrolled in the trial. CD4+ and CD8+ T cells were sorted separately from peripheral blood before TCR sequencing. V is trimmed back by 5 bases and J by 5 bases, and the junction contains 6 bases that no gene match accounts for. The CDR3 goes from the cysteine to the phenylalanine over 13 residues. The CDR3 DNA has 39 bases and is translated from base 1. From a lookup of the germline V gene, CDR1 and CDR2 are KGHSH and LQKENI. To sequence the TCRbeta CDR3 region, genomic DNA was isolated from the sorted cells. The immunoSEQ Assay was used for sequencing of TCRbeta CDR3 regions. In TCRdb, the immuneACCESS table is reduced to in-frame sequences with V and J assigned. These tables do not hold every clone; where another copy was compared, an unresolved V gene accounts for under half, and the others remain unexplained. In this sample the table shows 71,000 or so clones, approximately 90% of which occur a single time. 0.85% to 1.4% of the sample comes from the top ten.

For this clone: The specificity of this receptor is unknown. No qualities accompany the bases; no much larger clone lies one base away.

The material was CD4+ or CD8+ T cells sorted from blood, obtained in a trial of the OX40 agonist ivuxolimab. Here the chain combines TRBV18 and TRBJ2-7; TRBD1 fits 7 bases in the junction. This sequence was found in an adult with an advanced solid tumor such as melanoma, head and neck, liver or kidney cancer. The CDR3 amino acid sequence is: CASSTGTADEQYF. The bases are TGTGCCAGCTCAACCGGGACAGCGGACGAGCAGTACTTC.